The 20 T cell receptor beta chains in this list originate from one sample, sequenced in a study of molecular identifiers for immune sequencing clone quantification. TCRdb called the PCR reads again in MiXCR, with one record for every CDR3 protein. The profile covers some 100,000 distinct CDR3 sequences, with roughly a third appearing a single time and 4% to 5% taken by the ten largest. Material for sequencing was naive CD8+ T cells from blood, with Jurkat cell RNA spiked in. Stated subset: FACS-sorted CD8+CD4-CCR7+CD45RA+ naive T cells. The source is a human donor in good health. Some libraries in this study had Jurkat cell RNA spiked in.

This clonotype was picked up many times. This sequence joins TRBV13 and TRBJ1-4; D remains unclear. CDR1 is PRHDT and CDR2 is FYEKMQ in the germline V gene (reference sequence). V was trimmed by 4 bases and J by 7 bases, leaving 19 bases between them. The CDR3 is made up of 16 amino acids. CDR3 sequence (DNA): TGTGCCAGCAGCTCCTACCCTCCAGGTGATGTTGAAAAACTGTTTTTT. This sequence encodes CASSSYPPGDVEKLFF.

With regard to this clonotype: Without the conserved terminal phenylalanine or tryptophan, this CDR3 likely stems from a read error. This rearrangement joins TRBV20-1 to TRBJ2-1, with TRBD2 identical over 9 bases. V was clipped by 5 bases and J by 0 bases; unmatched bases: 17. Germline V gene lookup returns CDR1 DFQATT and CDR2 SNEGSKA (reference sequence). The CDR3 has 19 amino acids. CDR3 residues: CSACGTSLAGSLSYNEQFI. CDR3 bases: TGCAGTGCTTGTGGGACCTCTCTAGCGGGGAGTCTCTCCTACAATGAGCAGTTCATC.

CDR3 residues: CATSTTKEGGRNEQFF. In DNA form, the CDR3 reads TGTGCCACCAGCACAACTAAAGAGGGAGGGCGAAATGAGCAGTTCTTC. The rearrangement links TRBV15 to TRBJ2-1; TRBD2 aligns across 7 bases. J was trimmed by 7 bases and V by 4 bases; bases with no gene match: 13. This CDR3 is 16 amino acids long. Germline V gives CDR1 LNHNV, CDR2 YYDKDF (reference sequence).

As for this clonotype: The conserved phenylalanine or tryptophan normally closing the CDR3 is absent here, so this likely arose from a read error. This chain links TRBV7-9 with TRBJ2-7, with D tentatively TRBD1 (6 bases). The V gene lost 6 bases and the J gene lost 10 bases, with 34 bases spanning the gap. Per germline, CDR1 SEHNR and CDR2 FQNEAQ (reference sequence). The CDR3 runs 18 residues. CDR3 sequence (DNA): TGTGCCAGCAGACAGGTCGGACAGCCGACCCAGTTCCGGATAGAACAGTACATC. Translating gives CASRQVGQPTQFRIEQYI.

With regard to this clonotype: This clone may be a read error of a much larger clone one base away. The CDR3 DNA reads as TGCGCCAGCAGCCAAGATTCGGCGGCGAACGAGCAGTACTTC. The encoded protein is CASSQDSAANEQYF. V gene TRBV4-3 combines with J gene TRBJ2-7; no clear D gene. The CDR3 totals 14 residues. CDR1 LGHNA and CDR2 YSLEER come from the germline V gene. Deletions cut 0 bases from V and 5 bases from J, with 11 bases between.

This chain uses TRBV11-2 with TRBJ2-5, with D perhaps assigned TRBD1 or TRBD2 (5 bases each). This CDR3 has 14 amino acids. With 1 base removed from V and 0 bases from J, the gap between germline ends came to 6 bases. Germline values: CDR1 SGHAT, CDR2 FQNNGV. The CDR3: CASSLGDHQETQYF. The CDR3 region has the DNA TGTGCCAGCAGCTTAGGGGACCACCAAGAGACCCAGTACTTC.

This clonotype was seen more than once but under ten times. The gene calls are TRBV4-1 and TRBJ2-1; 9 positions match TRBD2. Germline V gene lookup returns CDR1 MGHRA and CDR2 YSYEKL. The V and J ends lost 4 bases and 5 bases, in that order; junction bases with no gene match: 0. The CDR3 is made up of 13 amino acids. The CDR3 is CASSRTSDNEQFF. The CDR3 region has the DNA TGCGCCAGCAGCCGGACTAGCGACAATGAGCAGTTCTTC.

Remarks on this clonotype: A single base separates this from a much larger clone, so it may be a read error. The V and J genes are TRBV7-9 and TRBJ2-2; TRBD2 matches at 9 bases. The CDR3 length is 16 residues. The germline V gene has CDR1 SEHNR and CDR2 FQNEAQ (reference sequence). CDR3 region: CASSSRGLANTGELSF. The CDR3 DNA reads as TGTGCCAGCAGCTCAAGGGGACTAGCAAACACCGGGGAGCTGTCTTTT.

This clonotype showed up many times. V and J are TRBV7-2 and TRBJ2-3, with 10 bases fitting TRBD2. This CDR3 has 18 residues. Germline assignment: CDR1 SGHTA and CDR2 FQGNSA. The V gene end was trimmed by 4 bases and the J gene end by 4 bases; junction bases not matched to a gene: 14. Here the CDR3 reads CASSSTQREGLVADTQYF. CDR3 in DNA: TGTGCCAGCAGCTCAACCCAGCGGGAGGGCCTCGTAGCAGATACGCAGTATTTT.

About this clonotype: A clone one base away is much larger, so this may be a read error. The conserved final phenylalanine or tryptophan is absent from the CDR3, which likely points to a read error. The V call is TRBV20-1, the J call TRBJ1-1; no clear D. The CDR3 has 12 amino acids. Germline CDR1 reads DFQATT; CDR2 reads SNEGSKA (reference sequence). The ends were cut back, 6 bases at V and 11 bases at J, with 19 bases in the middle. The CDR3 coding sequence is TGCAGTGCCGACTCAGACGTTTTAGGGGCTTTCATT. As protein: CSADSDVLGAFI.

The genes are TRBV12-3 or TRBV12-4 and TRBJ2-7; D is undetermined. This CDR3 region has 13 residues. The V end lost 5 bases, the J end lost 4 bases, and 12 bases lay between the germline ends. The DNA for the CDR3 is TGTGCCAGCAGTCCTGCCGCTGGATACGAGCAGTACTTC. Its translation: CASSPAAGYEQYF.

Note on this clonotype: A read error may account for a junction end that differs from germline. V is TRBV6-5 and J is TRBJ2-7, with D tentatively TRBD1 (6 bases). Per germline, CDR1 MNHEY and CDR2 SVGAGI. The CDR3 runs to 13 residues. CDR3 protein: CACSPGEDYEQYF. The CDR3 region has the DNA TGTGCCTGCAGCCCAGGGGAAGATTACGAGCAGTACTTC.

This chain connects TRBV19 to TRBJ1-1; D is unclear. Germline V gives CDR1 LNHDA, CDR2 SQIVND (reference sequence). Between the trimmed V and J ends, which lost 7 bases and 4 bases, there was a span of 22 bases. There are 16 residues in the CDR3. The CDR3 protein is CASTHSNGLSPTEAFF. CDR3 bases: TGTGCCAGTACCCACTCGAATGGCCTCTCTCCCACTGAAGCTTTCTTT. Together with reference TRBV19 and TRBJ1-1, the CDR3 gives the full variable domain: DGGITQSPKYLFRKEGQNVTLSCEQNLNHDAMYWYRQDPGQGLRLIYYSQIVNDFQKGDIAEGYSVSREKKESFPLTVTSAQKNPTAFYLCASTHSNGLSPTEAFFGQGTRLTVV.

Worth noting for this clonotype: A read error may be the cause here, since a much bigger clone is one base away. This chain links TRBV24-1 with TRBJ2-3; 8 nucleotides match TRBD2. This CDR3 comprises 14 residues. Looked up from germline, CDR1 is KGHDR and CDR2 is SFDVKD. For the CDR3, the DNA is TGTGCCACCACTCCAGCGGGAGATACAGATACGCGGTATTTT. Its protein is CATTPAGDTDTRYF.

The chain employs TRBV12-3 or TRBV12-4 and TRBJ1-5; tentatively, D is TRBD1 (5 bases). The CDR3 spans 14 residues. The V end lost 4 bases, the J end lost 0 bases, and 7 bases lay between the germline ends. CDR3 sequence reads: CASSSGHSNQPQHF. CDR3 DNA: TGTGCCAGCAGTTCAGGGCATAGCAATCAGCCCCAGCATTTT.

The chain employs TRBV27 and TRBJ2-6; 7 positions match TRBD1. The CDR3 covers 18 residues. Germline lookup yields CDR1 MNHEY and CDR2 SMNVEV (reference sequence). V shed 3 bases, J shed 0 bases, and the junction held 8 bases outside the gene matches. CDR3 nucleotide sequence: TGTGCCAGCAGTTTTGTCGCAGGGGGAAACTCTGGGGCCAACGTCCTGACTTTC. Amino acids: CASSFVAGGNSGANVLTF. Full variable domain (remainder filled in from reference TRBV27 and TRBJ2-6): EAQVTQNPRYLITVTGKKLTVTCSQNMNHEYMSWYRQDPGLGLRQIYYSMNVEVTDKGDVPEGYKVSRKEKRNFPLILESPSPNQTSLYFCASSFVAGGNSGANVLTFGAGSRLTVL.

Remarks on this clonotype: A much bigger clone sits one base away, suggesting this may be a read error. CDR3 nucleotide sequence: TGTGCCAGCAGCGGCCGGGACGGCTCCTACGAGCAGTACTTC. Protein product: CASSGRDGSYEQYF. This chain joins TRBV9 and TRBJ2-7; TRBD1 or TRBD2 may be the D gene (5 bases each). CDR3 length: 14 amino acids. Trimming took 3 bases from V and 0 from J, leaving 10 bases between them. Germline V lookup: CDR1 SGDLS, CDR2 YYNGEE.

This sequence joins TRBV4-1 and TRBJ2-5; the D gene is possibly TRBD1 (6 bases). Germline CDR1 reads MGHRA; CDR2 reads YSYEKL. V dropped 1 base and J dropped 7 bases, with 13 bases sitting between them. The CDR3 covers 14 residues. In DNA form, the CDR3 reads TGCGCCAGCAGCCAAGCTCGTACAGGGTGGACCCAGTACTTC. It is translated as CASSQARTGWTQYF.

This clonotype was observed once. This may come from a read error, since a much larger clone is one base off. The V gene is TRBV28, the J gene TRBJ2-7; 9 positions agree with TRBD2. The germline gives CDR1 MDHEN, CDR2 SYDVKM. V dropped 3 bases and J dropped 7; count of bases not matched to a gene: 7. CDR3 size: 14 residues. The CDR3 loop is CASSFRLAVGEQYF. CDR3 bases: TGTGCCAGCAGTTTTAGACTAGCGGTTGGTGAGCAGTACTTC.

This clonotype was detected only a few times. The rearrangement uses TRBV20-1 and TRBJ2-5, with 9 bases fitting TRBD2. The germline gives CDR1 DFQATT, CDR2 SNEGSKA (reference sequence). This CDR3 region has 13 residues. The V gene end was trimmed by 5 bases and the J gene end by 9 bases; junction bases not matched to a gene: 10. CDR3 coding DNA: TGCAGTGCTTTTTACTCGGCGGGAGGGGCCCAGTACTTC. It translates to CSAFYSAGGAQYF.